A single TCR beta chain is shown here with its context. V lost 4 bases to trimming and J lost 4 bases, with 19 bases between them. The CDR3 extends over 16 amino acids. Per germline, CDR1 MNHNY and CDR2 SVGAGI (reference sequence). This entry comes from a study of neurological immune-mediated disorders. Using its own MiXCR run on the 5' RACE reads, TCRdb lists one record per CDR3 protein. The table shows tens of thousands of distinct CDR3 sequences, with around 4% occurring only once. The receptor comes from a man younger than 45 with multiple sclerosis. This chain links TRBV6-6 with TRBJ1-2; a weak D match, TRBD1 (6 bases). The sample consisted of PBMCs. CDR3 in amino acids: CASSFPDSLGRYGYTF. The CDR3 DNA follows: TGTGCCAGCAGTTTCCCGGACAGCCTAGGCCGCTATGGCTACACCTTC.